This is a list of T cell receptor beta chains from one sample in a study of blood T cell repertoires in COVID-19. Using immunoSEQ multiplex PCR, the repertoire was profiled, and TCRdb retains in-frame clones only, with some absent. The top ten clones hold around 9.9% of a sample with under 200,000 clones, roughly 90% of them seen once. Sequencing used peripheral blood. The origin of the receptors is a woman aged 55 to 70 with COVID-19, enrolled during active disease. Both conserved end residues are part of each CDR3. The D gene is left open where the match is weak. Size is stated for part of the rows, as once, few or many counts, or as a class when the clone is expanded.

clone_size,v_call,d_call,j_call,cdr3_aa,cdr3_nt
.,TRBV27,.,TRBJ1-2,CASSFRSWGGYGYTF,TGTGCCAGCAGTTTCCGCTCCTGGGGGGGCTATGGCTACACCTTC
.,TRBV3-1/TRBV3-2,.,TRBJ2-7,CASSQVTSQPYEQYF,TGTGCCAGCAGCCAAGTAACTAGCCAACCCTACGAGCAGTACTTC
.,TRBV14,.,TRBJ2-5,CASSHEATQYF,TGTGCCAGCAGCCACGAGGCGACCCAGTACTTC
.,TRBV30,.,TRBJ1-6,CAWRSGKLYNSPLHF,TGTGCCTGGAGGTCGGGAAAACTATATAATTCACCCCTCCACTTT
.,TRBV3-1/TRBV3-2,.,TRBJ2-5,CASNGEETQYF,TGTGCCAGCAACGGAGAAGAGACCCAGTACTTC
.,TRBV12-3/TRBV12-4,TRBD2,TRBJ2-7,CASSLVLATEQYF,TGTGCCAGCAGTTTAGTACTAGCGACCGAGCAGTACTTC
.,TRBV29-1,.,TRBJ2-5,CSVEIGRGETQYF,TGCAGCGTTGAAATTGGCAGGGGAGAGACCCAGTACTTC
few,TRBV6-5,TRBD2,TRBJ2-3,CASRTSGSTDTQYF,TGTGCCAGCAGGACTAGCGGGAGCACAGATACGCAGTATTTT
.,TRBV5-6,.,TRBJ2-1,CASSLELATNREQFF,TGTGCCAGCAGCTTGGAGCTAGCGACAAACCGTGAGCAGTTCTTC
.,TRBV15,.,TRBJ2-3,CATSRKAGGSSTDTQYF,TGTGCCACCAGCAGAAAGGCCGGAGGATCTAGCACAGATACGCAGTATTTT
.,TRBV7-9,.,TRBJ2-7,CASSTPQVDAQYF,TGTGCCAGCAGCACCCCTCAGGTCGACGCGCAGTACTTC
.,TRBV6-2/TRBV6-3,TRBD1,TRBJ2-7,CASRPDRGLAGSYEQYF,TGTGCCAGCAGGCCTGACAGGGGGCTGGCGGGGTCCTACGAGCAGTACTTC
.,TRBV6-4,TRBD1,TRBJ1-6,CASRGPGGNNSPLHF,TGTGCCAGCAGAGGGCCAGGGGGAAATAATTCACCCCTCCACTTT
.,TRBV5-4,TRBD2,TRBJ2-7,CASSLGTSGPSFPYEQYF,TGTGCCAGCAGCTTGGGTACTAGCGGACCGAGTTTCCCCTACGAGCAGTACTTC
.,TRBV14,.,TRBJ1-2,CASSQRPGVYGYTF,TGTGCCAGCAGCCAACGCCCGGGGGTGTATGGCTACACCTTC
.,TRBV13,.,TRBJ1-6,CASSLGGRPYNSPLHF,TGTGCCAGCAGCTTAGGGGGCAGACCCTATAATTCACCCCTCCACTTT
.,TRBV28,TRBD2,TRBJ2-7,CASSVPGLGEQYF,TGTGCCAGCAGTGTCCCGGGACTAGGCGAGCAGTACTTC
few,TRBV12-3/TRBV12-4,.,TRBJ2-7,CASSLGGPYEQYF,TGTGCCAGCAGTTTAGGCGGTCCCTACGAGCAGTACTTC
.,TRBV14,.,TRBJ2-7,CASSHTGKYEQYF,TGTGCCAGCAGCCATACAGGGAAGTACGAGCAGTACTTC
.,TRBV28,.,TRBJ2-1,CASSLDRGGNEQFF,TGTGCCAGCAGTTTAGATAGAGGGGGCAATGAGCAGTTCTTC
.,TRBV7-3,TRBD2,TRBJ2-2,CASSLKGLAGTGELFF,TGTGCCAGCAGCTTAAAGGGACTAGCGGGAACCGGGGAGCTGTTTTTT
few,TRBV12-2,.,TRBJ2-7,CASRAYGQGGYEQYF,TGTGCAAGTCGCGCCTATGGACAGGGAGGCTACGAGCAGTACTTC